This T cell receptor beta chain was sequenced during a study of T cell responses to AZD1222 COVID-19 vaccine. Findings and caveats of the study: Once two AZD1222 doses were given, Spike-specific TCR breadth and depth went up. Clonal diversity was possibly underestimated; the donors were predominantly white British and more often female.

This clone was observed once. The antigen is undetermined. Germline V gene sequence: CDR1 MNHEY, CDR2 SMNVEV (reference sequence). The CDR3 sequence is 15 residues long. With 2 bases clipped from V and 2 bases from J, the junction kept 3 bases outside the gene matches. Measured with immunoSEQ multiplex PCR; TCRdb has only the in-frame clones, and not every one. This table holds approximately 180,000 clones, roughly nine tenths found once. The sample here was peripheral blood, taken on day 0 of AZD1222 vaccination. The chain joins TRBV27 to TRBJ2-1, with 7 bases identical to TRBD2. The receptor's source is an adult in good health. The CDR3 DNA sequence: TGTGCCAGCAGTTTAGAGCGGGGCGCCTACAATGAGCAGTTCTTC. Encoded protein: CASSLERGAYNEQFF.